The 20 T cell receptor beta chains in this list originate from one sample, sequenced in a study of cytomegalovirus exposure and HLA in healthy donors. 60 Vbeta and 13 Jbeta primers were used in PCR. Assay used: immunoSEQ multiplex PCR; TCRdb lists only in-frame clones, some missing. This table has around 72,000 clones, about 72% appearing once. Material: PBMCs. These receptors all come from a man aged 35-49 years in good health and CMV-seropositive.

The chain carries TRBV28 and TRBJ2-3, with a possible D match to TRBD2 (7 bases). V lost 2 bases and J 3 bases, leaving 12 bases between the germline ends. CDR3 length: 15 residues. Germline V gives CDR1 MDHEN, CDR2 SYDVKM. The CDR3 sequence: CASSLGGGATDTQYF. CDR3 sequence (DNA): TGTGCCAGCAGTTTAGGAGGGGGGGCGACAGATACGCAGTATTTT.

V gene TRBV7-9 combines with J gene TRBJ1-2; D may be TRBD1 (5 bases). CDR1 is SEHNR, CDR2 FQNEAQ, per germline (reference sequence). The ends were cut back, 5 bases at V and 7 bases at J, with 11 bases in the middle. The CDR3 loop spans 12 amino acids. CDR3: CASSTDILGYTF. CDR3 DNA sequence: TGTGCCAGCAGCACGGACATCCTTGGCTACACCTTC.

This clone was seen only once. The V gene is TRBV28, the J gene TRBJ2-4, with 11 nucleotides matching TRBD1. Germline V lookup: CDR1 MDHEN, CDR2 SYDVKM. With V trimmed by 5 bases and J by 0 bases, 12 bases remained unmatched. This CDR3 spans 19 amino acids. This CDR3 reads CASSPRTGGGRLAKNIQYF. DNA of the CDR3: TGTGCCAGCAGTCCCCGGACAGGGGGCGGGAGACTAGCCAAAAACATTCAGTACTTC.

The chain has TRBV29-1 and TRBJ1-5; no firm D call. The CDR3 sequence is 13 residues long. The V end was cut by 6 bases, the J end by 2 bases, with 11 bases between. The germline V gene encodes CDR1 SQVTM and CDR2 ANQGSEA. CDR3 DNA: TGCAGCGTGGACGGGGATGGCAATCAGCCCCAGCATTTT. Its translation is CSVDGDGNQPQHF.

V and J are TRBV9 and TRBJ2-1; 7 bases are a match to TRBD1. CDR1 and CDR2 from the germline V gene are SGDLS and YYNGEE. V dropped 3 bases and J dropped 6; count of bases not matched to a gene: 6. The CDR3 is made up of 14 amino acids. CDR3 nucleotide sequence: TGTGCCAGCAGCGGGGGACAGAGGACCAATGAGCAGTTCTTC. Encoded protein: CASSGGQRTNEQFF.

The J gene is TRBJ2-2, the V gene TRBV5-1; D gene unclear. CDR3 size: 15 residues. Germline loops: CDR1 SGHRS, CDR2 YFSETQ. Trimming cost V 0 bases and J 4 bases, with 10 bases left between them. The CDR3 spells CASSLDGGTTGELFF. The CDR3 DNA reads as TGCGCCAGCAGCTTGGATGGTGGCACCACCGGGGAGCTGTTTTTT.

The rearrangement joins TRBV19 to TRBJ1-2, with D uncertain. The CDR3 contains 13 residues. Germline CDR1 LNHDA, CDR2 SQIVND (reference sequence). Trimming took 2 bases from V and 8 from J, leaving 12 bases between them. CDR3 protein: CASSILSREGYTF. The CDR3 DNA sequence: TGTGCCAGTAGTATACTGTCCCGGGAGGGCTACACCTTC.

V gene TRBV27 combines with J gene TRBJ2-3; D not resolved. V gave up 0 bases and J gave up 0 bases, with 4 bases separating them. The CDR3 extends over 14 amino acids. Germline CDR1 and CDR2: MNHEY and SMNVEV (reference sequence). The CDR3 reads CASSLSESTDTQYF. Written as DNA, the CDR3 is TGTGCCAGCAGTTTATCAGAGAGCACAGATACGCAGTATTTT.

CDR3 sequence reads: CASSSQGMNTEAFF. DNA for the CDR3: TGTGCCAGCAGCTCTCAGGGAATGAACACTGAAGCTTTCTTT. This chain uses TRBV7-9 with TRBJ1-1; perhaps TRBD1 as D (5 bases). Trimming removed 4 bases at V and 0 bases at J, with 9 bases between. The CDR3 covers 14 residues. Germline V gene lookup returns CDR1 SEHNR and CDR2 FQNEAQ (reference sequence). Full variable domain (outside the CDR3, taken from reference TRBV7-9 and TRBJ1-1): DTGVSQNPRHKITKRGQNVTFRCDPISEHNRLYWYRQTLGQGPEFLTYFQNEAQLEKSRLLSDRFSAERPKGSFSTLEIQRTEQGDSAMYLCASSSQGMNTEAFFGQGTRLTVV.

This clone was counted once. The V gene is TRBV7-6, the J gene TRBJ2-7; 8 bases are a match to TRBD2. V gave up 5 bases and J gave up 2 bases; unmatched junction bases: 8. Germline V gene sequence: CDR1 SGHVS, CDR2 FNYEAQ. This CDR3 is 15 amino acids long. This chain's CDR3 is CASSLVAGGTYEQYF. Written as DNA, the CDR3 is TGTGCCAGCAGCCTTGTGGCGGGGGGTACCTACGAGCAGTACTTC.

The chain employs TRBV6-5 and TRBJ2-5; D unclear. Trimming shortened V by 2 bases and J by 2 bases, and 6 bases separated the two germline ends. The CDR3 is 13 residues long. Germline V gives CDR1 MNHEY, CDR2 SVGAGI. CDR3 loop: CASSYTEQETQYF. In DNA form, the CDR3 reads TGTGCCAGCAGTTACACAGAACAAGAGACCCAGTACTTC.

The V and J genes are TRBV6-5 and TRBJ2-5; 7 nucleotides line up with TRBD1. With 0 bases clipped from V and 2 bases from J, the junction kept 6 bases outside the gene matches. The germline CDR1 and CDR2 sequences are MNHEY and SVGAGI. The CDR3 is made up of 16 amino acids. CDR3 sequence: CASSYSLGGGQETQYF. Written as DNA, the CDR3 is TGTGCCAGCAGTTACTCGTTAGGGGGCGGGCAAGAGACCCAGTACTTC.

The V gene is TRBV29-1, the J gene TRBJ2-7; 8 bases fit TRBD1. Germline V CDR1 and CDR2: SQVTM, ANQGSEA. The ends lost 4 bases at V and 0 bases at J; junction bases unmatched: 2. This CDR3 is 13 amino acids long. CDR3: CSVGQGNSYEQYF. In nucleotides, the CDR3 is TGCAGCGTTGGACAGGGGAACTCCTACGAGCAGTACTTC.

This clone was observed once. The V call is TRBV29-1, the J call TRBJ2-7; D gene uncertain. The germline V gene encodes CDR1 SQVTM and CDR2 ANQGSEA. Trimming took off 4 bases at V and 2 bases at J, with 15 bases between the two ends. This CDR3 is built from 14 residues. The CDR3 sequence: CSVVGTVNAYEQYF. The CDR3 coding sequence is TGCAGCGTTGTGGGCACTGTGAATGCCTACGAGCAGTACTTC.

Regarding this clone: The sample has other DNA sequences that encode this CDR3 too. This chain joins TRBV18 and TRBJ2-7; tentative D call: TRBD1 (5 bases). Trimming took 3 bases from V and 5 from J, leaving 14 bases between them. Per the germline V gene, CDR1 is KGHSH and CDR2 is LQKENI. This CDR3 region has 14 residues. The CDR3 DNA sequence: TGTGCCAGCTCACCGGGGCAGGGATCCCACGAGCAGTACTTC. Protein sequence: CASSPGQGSHEQYF. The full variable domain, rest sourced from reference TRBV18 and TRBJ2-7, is NAGVMQNPRHLVRRRGQEARLRCSPMKGHSHVYWYRQLPEEGLKFMVYLQKENIIDESGMPKERFSAEFPKEGPSILRIQQVVRGDSAAYFCASSPGQGSHEQYFGPGTRLTVT.

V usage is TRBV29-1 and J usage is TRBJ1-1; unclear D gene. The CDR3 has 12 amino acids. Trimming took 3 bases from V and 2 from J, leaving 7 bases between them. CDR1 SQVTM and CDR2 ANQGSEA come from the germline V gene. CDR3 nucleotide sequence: TGCAGCGTTGACAGATTTAACACTGAAGCTTTCTTT. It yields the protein CSVDRFNTEAFF.

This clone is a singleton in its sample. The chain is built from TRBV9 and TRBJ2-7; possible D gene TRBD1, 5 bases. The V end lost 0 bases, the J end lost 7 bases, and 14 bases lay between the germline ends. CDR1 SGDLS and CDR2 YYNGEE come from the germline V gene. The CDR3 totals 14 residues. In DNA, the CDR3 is TGTGCCAGCAGCGTAGATGGGGCAGGCTATGAGCAGTACTTC. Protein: CASSVDGAGYEQYF. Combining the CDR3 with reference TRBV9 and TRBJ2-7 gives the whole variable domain DSGVTQTPKHLITATGQRVTLRCSPRSGDLSVYWYQQSLDQGLQFLIQYYNGEERAKGNILERFSAQQFPDLHSELNLSSLELGDSALYFCASSVDGAGYEQYFGPGTRLTVT.

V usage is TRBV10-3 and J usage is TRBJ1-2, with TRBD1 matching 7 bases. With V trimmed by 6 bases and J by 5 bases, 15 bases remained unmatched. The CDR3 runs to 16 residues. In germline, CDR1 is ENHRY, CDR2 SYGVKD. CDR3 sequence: CAISNPPGQAGYGYTF. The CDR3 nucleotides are TGTGCCATCAGCAATCCCCCAGGACAGGCGGGTTATGGCTACACCTTC.

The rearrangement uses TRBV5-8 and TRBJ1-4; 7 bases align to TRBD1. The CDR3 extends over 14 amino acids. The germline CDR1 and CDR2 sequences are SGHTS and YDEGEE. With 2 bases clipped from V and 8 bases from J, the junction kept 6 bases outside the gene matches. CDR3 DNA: TGTGCCAGCAGCTTTGACAGGGTGGACGAAAAACTGTTTTTT. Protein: CASSFDRVDEKLFF. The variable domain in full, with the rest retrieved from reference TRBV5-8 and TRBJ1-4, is EAGVTQSPTHLIKTRGQQATLRCSPISGHTSVYWYQQALGLGLQFLLWYDEGEERNRGNFPPRFSGRQFPNYSSELNVNALELEDSALYLCASSFDRVDEKLFFGSGTQLSVL.

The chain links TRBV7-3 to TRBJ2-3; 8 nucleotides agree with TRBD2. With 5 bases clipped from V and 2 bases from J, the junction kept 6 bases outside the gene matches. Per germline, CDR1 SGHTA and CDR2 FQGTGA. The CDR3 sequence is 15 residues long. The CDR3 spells CASSQEGLDTDTQYF. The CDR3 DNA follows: TGTGCCAGCAGCCAGGAGGGACTAGACACAGATACGCAGTATTTT.